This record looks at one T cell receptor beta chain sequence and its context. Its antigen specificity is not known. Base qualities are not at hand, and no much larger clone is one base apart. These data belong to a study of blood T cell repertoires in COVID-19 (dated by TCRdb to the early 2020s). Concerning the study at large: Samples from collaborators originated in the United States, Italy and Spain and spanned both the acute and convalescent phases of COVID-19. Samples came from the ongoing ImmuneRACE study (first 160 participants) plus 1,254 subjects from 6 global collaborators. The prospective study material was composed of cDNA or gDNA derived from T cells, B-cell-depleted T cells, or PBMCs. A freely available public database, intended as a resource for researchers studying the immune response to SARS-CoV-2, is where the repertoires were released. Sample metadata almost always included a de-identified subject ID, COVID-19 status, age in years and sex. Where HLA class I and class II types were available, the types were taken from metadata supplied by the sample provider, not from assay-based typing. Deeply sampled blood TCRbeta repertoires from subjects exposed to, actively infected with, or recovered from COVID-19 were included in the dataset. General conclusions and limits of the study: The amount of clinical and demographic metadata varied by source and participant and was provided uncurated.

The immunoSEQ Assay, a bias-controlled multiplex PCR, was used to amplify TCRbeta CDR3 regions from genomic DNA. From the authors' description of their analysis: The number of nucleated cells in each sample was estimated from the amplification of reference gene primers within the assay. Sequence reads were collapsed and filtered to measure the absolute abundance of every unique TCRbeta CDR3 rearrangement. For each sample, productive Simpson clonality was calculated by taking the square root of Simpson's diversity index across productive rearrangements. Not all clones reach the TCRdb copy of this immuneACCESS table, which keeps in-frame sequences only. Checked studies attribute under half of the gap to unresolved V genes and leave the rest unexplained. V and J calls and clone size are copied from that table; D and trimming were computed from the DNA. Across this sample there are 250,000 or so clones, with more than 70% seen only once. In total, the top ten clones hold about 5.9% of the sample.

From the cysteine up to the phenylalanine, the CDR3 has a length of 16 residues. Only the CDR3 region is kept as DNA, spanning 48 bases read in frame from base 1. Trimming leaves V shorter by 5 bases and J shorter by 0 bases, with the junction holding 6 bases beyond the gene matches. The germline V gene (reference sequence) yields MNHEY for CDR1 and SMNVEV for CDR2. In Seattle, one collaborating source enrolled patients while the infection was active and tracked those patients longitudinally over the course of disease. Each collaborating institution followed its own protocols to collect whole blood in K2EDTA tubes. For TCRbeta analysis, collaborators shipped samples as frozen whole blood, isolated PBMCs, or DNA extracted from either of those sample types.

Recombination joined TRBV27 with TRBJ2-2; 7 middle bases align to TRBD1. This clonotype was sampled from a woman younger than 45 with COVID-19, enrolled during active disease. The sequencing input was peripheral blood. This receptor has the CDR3 CASSPRQGPNTGELFF. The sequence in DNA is TGTGCCAGCAGTCCTCGACAGGGCCCGAACACCGGGGAGCTGTTTTTT.